The present entry profiles one T cell receptor beta chain with its context. With 6 bases clipped from V and 7 bases from J, the junction kept 8 bases outside the gene matches. Germline assignment: CDR1 SGHAT and CDR2 FQDESV (reference sequence). The CDR3 loop spans 14 amino acids. This specimen belongs to a study of shared clonotypes between healthy human individuals. Donors, healthy HIV-negative adults, lacked recent acute infections or vaccinations. Assay: immunoSEQ multiplex PCR; the TCRdb copy retains only in-frame clones and omits some. The repertoire holds 400,000 to 600,000 clones, with about 80% as singletons.

This chain links TRBV11-1 with TRBJ2-2; 7 bases agree with TRBD2. The receptor was derived from a woman in her forties in good health. Some clones in this sample may be carry-over from other donors' samples. Sequences were obtained from PBMCs. In DNA, the CDR3 is TGTGCCAGCAGAGCGGGAAGGGATTTCGGGGAGCTGTTTTTT. It translates to CASRAGRDFGELFF. Full variable domain (rest looked up from reference TRBV11-1 and TRBJ2-2): EAEVAQSPRYKITEKSQAVAFWCDPISGHATLYWYRQILGQGPELLVQFQDESVVDDSQLPKDRFSAERLKGVDSTLKIQPAELGDSAMYLCASRAGRDFGELFFGEGSRLTVL.